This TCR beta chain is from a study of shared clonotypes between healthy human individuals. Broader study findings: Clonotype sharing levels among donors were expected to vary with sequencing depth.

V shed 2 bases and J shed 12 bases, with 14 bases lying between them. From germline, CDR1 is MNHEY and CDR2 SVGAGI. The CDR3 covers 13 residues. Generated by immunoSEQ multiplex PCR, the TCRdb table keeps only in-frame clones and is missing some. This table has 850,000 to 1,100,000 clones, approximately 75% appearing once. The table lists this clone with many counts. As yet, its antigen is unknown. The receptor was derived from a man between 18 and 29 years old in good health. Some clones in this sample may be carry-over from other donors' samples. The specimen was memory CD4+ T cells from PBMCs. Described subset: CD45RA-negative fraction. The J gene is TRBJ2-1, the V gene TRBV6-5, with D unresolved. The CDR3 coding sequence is TGTGCCAGCAGTTACGATGGTACCAAGGGGCAGTTCTTC. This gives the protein CASSYDGTKGQFF.